This T cell receptor beta chain originates from a study of identifying expanded T cells in peripheral blood. Profiled with immunoSEQ multiplex PCR; TCRdb holds only in-frame clones, not every one. The sample records about 52,000 clones, roughly 82% being singletons. No infections or other immune events were documented during collection. The table lists this clone with a count of one. Sequencing was done on a sample of blood. The sequence was collected from a person aged 18 to 70 in good health.

This CDR3 reads CASKKGYEQYF. CDR3 DNA sequence: TGTGCCAGCAAAAAGGGTTACGAGCAGTACTTC. The chain uses TRBV6-1 and TRBJ2-7; D not resolved. The CDR3 totals 11 residues. Trimming stripped 7 bases from V and 4 bases from J, with 8 bases between. CDR1 and CDR2 from the germline V gene are MNHNS and SASEGT.